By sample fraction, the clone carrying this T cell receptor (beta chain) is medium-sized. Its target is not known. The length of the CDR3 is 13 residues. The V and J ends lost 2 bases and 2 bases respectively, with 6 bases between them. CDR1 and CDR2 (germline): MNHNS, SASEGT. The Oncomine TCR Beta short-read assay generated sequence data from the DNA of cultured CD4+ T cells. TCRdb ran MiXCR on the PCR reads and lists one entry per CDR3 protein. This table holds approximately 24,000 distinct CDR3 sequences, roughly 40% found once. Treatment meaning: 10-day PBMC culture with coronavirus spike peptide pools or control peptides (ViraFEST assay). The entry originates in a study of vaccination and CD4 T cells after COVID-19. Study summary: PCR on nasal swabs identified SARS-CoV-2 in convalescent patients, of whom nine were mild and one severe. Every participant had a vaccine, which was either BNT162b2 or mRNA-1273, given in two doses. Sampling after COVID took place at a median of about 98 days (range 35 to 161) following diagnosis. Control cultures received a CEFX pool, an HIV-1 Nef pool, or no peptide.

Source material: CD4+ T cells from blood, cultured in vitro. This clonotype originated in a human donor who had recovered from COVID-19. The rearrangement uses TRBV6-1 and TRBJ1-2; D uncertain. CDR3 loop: CASSEKENYGYTF. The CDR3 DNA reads TGTGCCAGCAGTGAAAAGGAGAACTATGGCTACACCTTC.